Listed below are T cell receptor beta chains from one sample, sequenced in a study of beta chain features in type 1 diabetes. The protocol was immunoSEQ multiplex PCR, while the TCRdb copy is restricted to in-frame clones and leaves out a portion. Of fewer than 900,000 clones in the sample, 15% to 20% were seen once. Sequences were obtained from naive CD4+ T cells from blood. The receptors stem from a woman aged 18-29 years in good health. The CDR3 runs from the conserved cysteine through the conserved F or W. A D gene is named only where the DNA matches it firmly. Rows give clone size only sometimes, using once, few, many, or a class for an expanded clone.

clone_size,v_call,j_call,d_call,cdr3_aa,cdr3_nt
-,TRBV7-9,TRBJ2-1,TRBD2,CASSLGTSGRSYNEQFF,TGTGCCAGCAGCTTAGGGACTAGCGGGAGGTCCTACAATGAGCAGTTCTTC
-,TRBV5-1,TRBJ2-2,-,CASSFVAETLRFGELFF,TGCGCCAGCAGCTTTGTAGCGGAAACCCTCAGATTCGGGGAGCTGTTTTTT
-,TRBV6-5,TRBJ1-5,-,CASSSRLNNQPQHF,TGTGCCAGCAGTTCGAGATTAAACAATCAGCCCCAGCATTTT
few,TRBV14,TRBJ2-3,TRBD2,CASSQSPHRSGRLFSTDTQYF,TGTGCCAGCAGCCAAAGCCCGCACCGGAGCGGGAGGCTCTTTAGCACAGATACGCAGTATTTT
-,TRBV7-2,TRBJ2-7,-,CASSPRAGSNYEQYF,TGTGCCAGCAGCCCGAGGGCTGGATCAAACTACGAGCAGTACTTC
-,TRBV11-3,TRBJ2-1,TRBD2,CASSPGSSGPDEQFF,TGTGCCAGCAGCCCCGGTTCTAGCGGGCCTGATGAGCAGTTCTTC
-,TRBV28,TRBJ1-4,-,CASSSPGGPDEKLFF,TGTGCCAGCAGTTCCCCGGGGGGGCCGGATGAAAAACTGTTTTTT
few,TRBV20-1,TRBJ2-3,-,CSAEFTDTQYF,TGCAGCGCCGAATTTACAGATACGCAGTATTTT
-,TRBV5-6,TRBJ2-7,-,CASSLSEGLLRKSPEQYF,TGTGCCAGCAGCTTGTCCGAGGGGCTGTTACGAAAAAGTCCGGAGCAGTACTTC
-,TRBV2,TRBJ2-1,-,CASRTLGVYNEQFF,TGTGCCAGTAGAACCTTAGGTGTCTACAATGAGCAGTTCTTC